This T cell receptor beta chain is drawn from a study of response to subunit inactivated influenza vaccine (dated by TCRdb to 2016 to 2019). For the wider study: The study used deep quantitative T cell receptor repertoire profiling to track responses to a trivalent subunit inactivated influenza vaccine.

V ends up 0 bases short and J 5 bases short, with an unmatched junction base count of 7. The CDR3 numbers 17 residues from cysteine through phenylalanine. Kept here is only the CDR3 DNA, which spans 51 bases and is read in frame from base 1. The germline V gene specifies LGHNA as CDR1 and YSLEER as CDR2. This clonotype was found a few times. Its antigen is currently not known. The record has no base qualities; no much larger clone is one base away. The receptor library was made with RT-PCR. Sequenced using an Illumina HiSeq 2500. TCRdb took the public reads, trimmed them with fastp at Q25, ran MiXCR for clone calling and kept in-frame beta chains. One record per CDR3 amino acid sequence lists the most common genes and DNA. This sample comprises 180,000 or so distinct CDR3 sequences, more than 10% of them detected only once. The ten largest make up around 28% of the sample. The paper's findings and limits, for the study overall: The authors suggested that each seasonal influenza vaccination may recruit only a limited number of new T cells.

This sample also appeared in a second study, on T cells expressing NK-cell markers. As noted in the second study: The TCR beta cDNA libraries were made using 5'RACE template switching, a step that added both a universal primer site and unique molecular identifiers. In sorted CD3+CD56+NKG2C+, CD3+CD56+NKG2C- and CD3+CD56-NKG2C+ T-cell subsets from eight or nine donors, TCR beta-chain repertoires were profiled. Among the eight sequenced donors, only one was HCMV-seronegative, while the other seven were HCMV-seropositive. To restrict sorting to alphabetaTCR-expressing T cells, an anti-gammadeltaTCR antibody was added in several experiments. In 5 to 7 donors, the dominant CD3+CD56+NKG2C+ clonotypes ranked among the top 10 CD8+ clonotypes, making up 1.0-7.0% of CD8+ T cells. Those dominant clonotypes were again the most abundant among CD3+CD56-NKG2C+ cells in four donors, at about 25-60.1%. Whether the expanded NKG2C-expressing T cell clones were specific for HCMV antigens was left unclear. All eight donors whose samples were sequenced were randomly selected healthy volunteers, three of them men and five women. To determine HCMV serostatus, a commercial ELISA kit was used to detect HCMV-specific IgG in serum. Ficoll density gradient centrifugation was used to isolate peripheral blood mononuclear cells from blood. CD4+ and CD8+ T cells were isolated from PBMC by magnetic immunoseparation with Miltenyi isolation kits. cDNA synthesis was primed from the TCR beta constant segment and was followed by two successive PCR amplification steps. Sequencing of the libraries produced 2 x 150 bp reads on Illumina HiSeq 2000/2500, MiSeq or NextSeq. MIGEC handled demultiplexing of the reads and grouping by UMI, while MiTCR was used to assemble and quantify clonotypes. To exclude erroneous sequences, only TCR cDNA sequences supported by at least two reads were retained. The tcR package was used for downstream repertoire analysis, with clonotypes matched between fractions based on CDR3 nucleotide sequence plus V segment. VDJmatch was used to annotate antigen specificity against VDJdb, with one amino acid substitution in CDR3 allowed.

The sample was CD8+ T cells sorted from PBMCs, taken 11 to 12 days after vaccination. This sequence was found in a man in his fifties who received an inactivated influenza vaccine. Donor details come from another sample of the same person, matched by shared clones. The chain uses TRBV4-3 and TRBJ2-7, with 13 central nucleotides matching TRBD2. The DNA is TGCGCCAGCAGCCAAGATCTGGGGACTAGCGGGACCCACGAGCAGTACTTC. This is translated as CASSQDLGTSGTHEQYF.